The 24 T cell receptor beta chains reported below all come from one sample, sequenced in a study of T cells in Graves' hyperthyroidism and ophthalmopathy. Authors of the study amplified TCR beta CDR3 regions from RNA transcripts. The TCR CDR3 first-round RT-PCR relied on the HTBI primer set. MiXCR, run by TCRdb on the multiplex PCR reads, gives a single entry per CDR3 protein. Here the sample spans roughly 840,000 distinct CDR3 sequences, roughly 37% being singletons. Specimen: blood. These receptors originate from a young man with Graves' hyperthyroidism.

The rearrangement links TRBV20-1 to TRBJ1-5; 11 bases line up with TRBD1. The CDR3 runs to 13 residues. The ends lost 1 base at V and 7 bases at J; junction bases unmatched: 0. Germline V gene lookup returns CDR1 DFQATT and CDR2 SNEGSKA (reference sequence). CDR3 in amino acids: CSARGTGGQPQHF. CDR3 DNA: TGCAGTGCTAGAGGGACAGGGGGCCAGCCCCAGCATTTT.

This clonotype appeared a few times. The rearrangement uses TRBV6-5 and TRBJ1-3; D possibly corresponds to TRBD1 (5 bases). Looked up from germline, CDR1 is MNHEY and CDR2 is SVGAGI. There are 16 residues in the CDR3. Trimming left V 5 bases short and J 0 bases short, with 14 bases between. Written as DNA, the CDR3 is TGTGCCAGCAGTAGCTCGAGGGGCAGCTCTGGAAACACCATATATTTT. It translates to CASSSSRGSSGNTIYF.

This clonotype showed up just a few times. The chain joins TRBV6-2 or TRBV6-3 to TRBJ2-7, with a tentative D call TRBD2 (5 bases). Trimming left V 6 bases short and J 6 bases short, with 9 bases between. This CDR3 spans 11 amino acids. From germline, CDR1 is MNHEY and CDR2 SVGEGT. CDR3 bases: TGTGCCAGCAGAACTCGGGGCGAGCAGTACTTC. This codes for CASRTRGEQYF.

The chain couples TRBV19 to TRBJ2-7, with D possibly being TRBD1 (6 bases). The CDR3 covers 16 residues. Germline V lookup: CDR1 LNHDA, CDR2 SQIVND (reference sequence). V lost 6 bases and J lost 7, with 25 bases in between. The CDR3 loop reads CASSPPLGRGYLEQYF. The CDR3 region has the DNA TGTGCCAGTAGCCCCCCCTTGGGCAGGGGCTATTTGGAGCAGTACTTC.

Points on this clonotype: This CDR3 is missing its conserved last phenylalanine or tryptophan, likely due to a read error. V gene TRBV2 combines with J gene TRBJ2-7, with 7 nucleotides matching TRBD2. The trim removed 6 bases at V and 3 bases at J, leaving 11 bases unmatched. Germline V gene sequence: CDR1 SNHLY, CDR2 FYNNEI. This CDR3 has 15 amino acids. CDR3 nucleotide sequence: TGTGCCAGCAGCCCCGGGAGGCTTGCCGACTACGAGCAGTACCTC. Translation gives CASSPGRLADYEQYL.

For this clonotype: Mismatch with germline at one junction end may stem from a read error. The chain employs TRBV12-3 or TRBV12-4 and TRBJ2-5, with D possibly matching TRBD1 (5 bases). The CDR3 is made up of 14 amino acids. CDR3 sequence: CASSSSTVEETQYF. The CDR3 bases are TGTGCCAGCAGTTCCTCGACAGTTGAAGAGACTCAGTACTTC.

CDR3 nucleotides: TGTGCCACCAGCAGTGGAGGGACCCGAGGCAATCAGCCCCAGCATTTT. Translating gives CATSSGGTRGNQPQHF. The chain is built from TRBV15 and TRBJ1-5; D possibly corresponds to TRBD1 (5 bases). This CDR3 region has 16 residues. Germline V gene data show CDR1 as LNHNV and CDR2 as YYDKDF (reference sequence). Between the trimmed V and J ends, which lost 3 bases and 2 bases, there was a span of 14 bases. The full variable domain, rest sourced from reference TRBV15 and TRBJ1-5, is DAMVIQNPRYQVTQFGKPVTLSCSQTLNHNVMYWYQQKSSQAPKLLFHYYDKDFNNEADTPDNFQSRRPNTSFCFLDIRSPGLGDTAMYLCATSSGGTRGNQPQHFGDGTRLSIL.

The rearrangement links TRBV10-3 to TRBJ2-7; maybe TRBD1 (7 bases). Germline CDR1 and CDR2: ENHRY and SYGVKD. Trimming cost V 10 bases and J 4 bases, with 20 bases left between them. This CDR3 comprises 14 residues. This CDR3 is CASRGGQVGYEQYF. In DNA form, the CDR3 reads TGTGCCAGCAGGGGAGGACAGGTCGGTTACGAGCAGTACTTC.

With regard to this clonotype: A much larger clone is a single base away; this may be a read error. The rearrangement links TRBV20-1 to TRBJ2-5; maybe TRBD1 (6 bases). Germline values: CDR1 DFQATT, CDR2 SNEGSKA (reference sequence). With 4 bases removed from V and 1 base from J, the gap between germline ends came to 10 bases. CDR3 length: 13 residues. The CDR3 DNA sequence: TGCAGTGCTATCAGGACAGCCCAAGAGACCCAGTACTTC. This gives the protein CSAIRTAQETQYF.

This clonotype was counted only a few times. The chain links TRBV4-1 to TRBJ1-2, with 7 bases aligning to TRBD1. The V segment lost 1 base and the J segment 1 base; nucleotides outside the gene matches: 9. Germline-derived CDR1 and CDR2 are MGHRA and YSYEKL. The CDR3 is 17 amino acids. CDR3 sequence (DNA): TGCGCCAGCAGCCAAGTTGATTGGGACAGCCTTAACTATGGCTACACCTTC. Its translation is CASSQVDWDSLNYGYTF.

Here the CDR3 reads CAIRDRATGELFF. The CDR3, as DNA: TGTGCCATCCGGGACAGGGCCACCGGGGAGCTGTTTTTT. The chain joins TRBV10-3 to TRBJ2-2; 9 nucleotides match TRBD1. Trimming at V came to 8 bases and at J to 4 bases, leaving 2 bases not matched to a gene. Germline V gives CDR1 ENHRY, CDR2 SYGVKD. The CDR3 is made up of 13 amino acids.

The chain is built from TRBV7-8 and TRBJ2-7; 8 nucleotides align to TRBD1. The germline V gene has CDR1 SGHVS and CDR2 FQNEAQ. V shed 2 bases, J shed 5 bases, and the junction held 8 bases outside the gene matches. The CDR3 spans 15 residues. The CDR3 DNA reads TGTGCCAGCAGCTTAATGACAGGGGTATCAAACGAGCAGTACTTC. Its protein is CASSLMTGVSNEQYF.

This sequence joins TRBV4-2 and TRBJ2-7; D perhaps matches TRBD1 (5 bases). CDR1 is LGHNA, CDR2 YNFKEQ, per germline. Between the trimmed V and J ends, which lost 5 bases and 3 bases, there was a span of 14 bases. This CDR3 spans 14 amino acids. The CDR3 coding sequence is TGTGCCAGCAGCAATGGGCAGGGTATCTACGAGCAGTACTTC. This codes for CASSNGQGIYEQYF.

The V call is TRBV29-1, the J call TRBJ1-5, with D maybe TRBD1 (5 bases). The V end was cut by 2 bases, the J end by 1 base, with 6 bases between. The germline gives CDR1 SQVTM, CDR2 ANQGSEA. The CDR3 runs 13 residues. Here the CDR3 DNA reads TGCAGCGTTGAACAGGGCAGCAATCAGCCCCAGCATTTT. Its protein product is CSVEQGSNQPQHF.

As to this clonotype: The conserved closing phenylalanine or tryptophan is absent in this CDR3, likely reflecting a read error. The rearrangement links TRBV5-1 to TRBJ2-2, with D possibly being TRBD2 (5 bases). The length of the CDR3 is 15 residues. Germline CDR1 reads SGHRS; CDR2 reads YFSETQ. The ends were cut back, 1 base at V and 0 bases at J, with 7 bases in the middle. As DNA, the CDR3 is TGCGCCAGCAGCTTGCCTAGCCCGAACACCGGGGAGCTGTTTCTT. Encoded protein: CASSLPSPNTGELFL.

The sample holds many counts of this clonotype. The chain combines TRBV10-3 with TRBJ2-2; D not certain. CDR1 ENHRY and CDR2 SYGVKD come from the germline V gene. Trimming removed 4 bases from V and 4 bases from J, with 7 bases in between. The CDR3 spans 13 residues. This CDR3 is CAISVGFTGELFF. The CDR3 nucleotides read TGTGCCATCAGTGTAGGGTTCACCGGGGAGCTGTTTTTT.

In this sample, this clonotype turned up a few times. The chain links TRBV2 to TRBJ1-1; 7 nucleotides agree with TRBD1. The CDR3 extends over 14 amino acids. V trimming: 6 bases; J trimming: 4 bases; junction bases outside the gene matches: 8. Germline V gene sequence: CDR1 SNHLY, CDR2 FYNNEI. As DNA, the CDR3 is TGTGCCAGCAGCGACCGACAGGGTGGCACTGAAGCTTTCTTT. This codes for CASSDRQGGTEAFF.

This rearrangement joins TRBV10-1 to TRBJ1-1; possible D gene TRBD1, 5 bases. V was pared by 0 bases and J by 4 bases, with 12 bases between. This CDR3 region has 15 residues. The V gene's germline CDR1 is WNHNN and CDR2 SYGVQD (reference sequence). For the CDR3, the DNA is TGCGCCAGCAGTGAGTCCAGCCGCGGGGCCACTGAAGCTTTCTTT. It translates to CASSESSRGATEAFF.

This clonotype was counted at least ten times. The CDR3 DNA reads as TGCAGCGGGACCAGGGGAGGGGACACTGAAGCTTTCTTT. This sequence encodes CSGTRGGDTEAFF. The chain carries TRBV29-1 and TRBJ1-1; a weak D match, TRBD1 (6 bases). The CDR3 consists of 13 residues. Trimming took 7 bases from V and 3 from J, leaving 15 bases between them. The V gene's germline CDR1 is SQVTM and CDR2 ANQGSEA.

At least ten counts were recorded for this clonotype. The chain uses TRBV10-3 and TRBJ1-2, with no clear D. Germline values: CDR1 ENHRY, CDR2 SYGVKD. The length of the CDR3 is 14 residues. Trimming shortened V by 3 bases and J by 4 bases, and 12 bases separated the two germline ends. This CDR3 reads CAISDRGDAYGYTF. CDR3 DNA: TGTGCCATCAGTGATCGGGGTGACGCCTATGGCTACACCTTC.

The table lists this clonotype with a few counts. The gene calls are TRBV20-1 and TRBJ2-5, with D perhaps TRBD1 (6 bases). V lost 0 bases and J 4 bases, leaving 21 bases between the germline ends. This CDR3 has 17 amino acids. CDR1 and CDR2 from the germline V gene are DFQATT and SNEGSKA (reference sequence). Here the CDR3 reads CSARERTVSQLRETQYF. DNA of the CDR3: TGCAGTGCTAGAGAACGGACAGTGTCCCAATTAAGAGAGACCCAGTACTTC.

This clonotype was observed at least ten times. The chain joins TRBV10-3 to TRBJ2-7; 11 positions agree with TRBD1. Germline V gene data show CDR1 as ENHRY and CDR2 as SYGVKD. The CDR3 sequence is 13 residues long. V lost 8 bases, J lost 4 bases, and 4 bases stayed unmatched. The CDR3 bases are TGTGCCATCCAGGGACAGGGGGTTTACGAGCAGTACTTC. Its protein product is CAIQGQGVYEQYF.

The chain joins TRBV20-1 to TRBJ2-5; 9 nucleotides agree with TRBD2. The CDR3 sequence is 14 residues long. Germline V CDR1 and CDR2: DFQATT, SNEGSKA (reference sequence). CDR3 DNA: TGCAGCTGCGCAATAGCGGGAGTAGGAGAGACCCAGTACTTC. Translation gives CSCAIAGVGETQYF.

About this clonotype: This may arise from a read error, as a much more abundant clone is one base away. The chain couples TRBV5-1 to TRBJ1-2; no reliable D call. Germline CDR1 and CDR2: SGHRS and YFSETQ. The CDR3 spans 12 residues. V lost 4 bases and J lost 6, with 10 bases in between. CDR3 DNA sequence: TGCGCCAGCAGCCAGGACGGCAATGGCTACACCTTC. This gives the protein CASSQDGNGYTF.